The rows below give T cell receptor beta chains drawn from one sample of a study of blood T cell repertoires in COVID-19. TCRdb's copy holds only in-frame clones and misses some; the assay was immunoSEQ multiplex PCR. The sample carries 300,000 to 400,000 clones, about 89% recorded once. Input material: peripheral blood. The receptor set was obtained from a woman aged 60-70 years with COVID-19, enrolled during active disease. Both conserved end residues are part of each CDR3. A D gene is named only where the DNA matches it firmly. Not all rows give a size; the values are once, few, many and, for expanded clones, a class.

d_gene: TRBD2
j_gene: TRBJ2-3
v_gene: TRBV10-3
abundance: -
CDR3nt: TGTGCCACCGGGACTAGCGACGATACGCAGTATTTT
CDR3aa: CATGTSDDTQYF

d_gene: TRBD2
j_gene: TRBJ2-1
v_gene: TRBV7-3
abundance: -
CDR3nt: TGTGCCAGCAGCCCCCAGACTAGCGGATACAATGAGCAGTTCTTC
CDR3aa: CASSPQTSGYNEQFF

d_gene: TRBD1
j_gene: TRBJ1-2
v_gene: TRBV6-5
abundance: -
CDR3nt: TGTGCCAGCAGGGACAGGGCCGTTGGCTACACCTTC
CDR3aa: CASRDRAVGYTF

d_gene: TRBD2
j_gene: TRBJ2-1
v_gene: TRBV29-1
abundance: -
CDR3nt: TGCAGCGTTGAAGTAAGTGAGCGGGGCCGCGGGTTCTTC
CDR3aa: CSVEVSERGRGFF

d_gene: TRBD2
j_gene: TRBJ2-1
v_gene: TRBV18
abundance: -
CDR3nt: TGTGCCAGCTCACCTTCTAGCGGGTCTTCCTACAATGAGCAGTTCTTC
CDR3aa: CASSPSSGSSYNEQFF

d_gene: -
j_gene: TRBJ2-1
v_gene: TRBV6-5
abundance: -
CDR3nt: TGTGCCAGCAGCCCCGGGGGGCCGTACAATGAGCAGTTCTTC
CDR3aa: CASSPGGPYNEQFF

d_gene: TRBD1
j_gene: TRBJ2-1
v_gene: TRBV19
abundance: -
CDR3nt: TGTGCCAGTAGTATACCCTCTAATAGAGGGGGCTATGAGCAGTTCTTC
CDR3aa: CASSIPSNRGGYEQFF

d_gene: TRBD2
j_gene: TRBJ2-7
v_gene: TRBV28
abundance: once
CDR3nt: TGTGCCAGCAGTACCTTGACTAGCGGGAGCCAAAGCGAGCAGTACTTC
CDR3aa: CASSTLTSGSQSEQYF

d_gene: -
j_gene: TRBJ1-1
v_gene: TRBV27
abundance: -
CDR3nt: TGTGCCAGCAGTGTGACCCCGGACATCCTTGAAGCTTTCTTT
CDR3aa: CASSVTPDILEAFF

d_gene: TRBD1
j_gene: TRBJ2-7
v_gene: TRBV20-1
abundance: -
CDR3nt: TGCAGTGCTAGGACAGGGTTCGAGCAGTACTTC
CDR3aa: CSARTGFEQYF

d_gene: -
j_gene: TRBJ1-2
v_gene: TRBV3-1/TRBV3-2
abundance: -
CDR3nt: TGTGCCAGCAGCCAAGATTCCCAGATCCCCTATGGCTACACCTTC
CDR3aa: CASSQDSQIPYGYTF

d_gene: TRBD1
j_gene: TRBJ1-2
v_gene: TRBV6-5
abundance: -
CDR3nt: TGTGCCAGCAGTTGGGACAGCGGCCCCTATGGCTACACCTTC
CDR3aa: CASSWDSGPYGYTF

d_gene: -
j_gene: TRBJ1-1
v_gene: TRBV5-6
abundance: -
CDR3nt: TGTGCCACGGCGTTACGGTCGATCCGGGGTTTCACTGAAGCTTTCTTT
CDR3aa: CATALRSIRGFTEAFF

d_gene: -
j_gene: TRBJ1-2
v_gene: TRBV15
abundance: -
CDR3nt: TGTGCCACCAGCATCTCGGTCGGGAACTATGGCTACACCTTC
CDR3aa: CATSISVGNYGYTF

d_gene: -
j_gene: TRBJ1-5
v_gene: TRBV5-1
abundance: -
CDR3nt: TGCGCCAGCAGCTTGGCTGGAGATAGCAATCAGCCCCAGCATTTT
CDR3aa: CASSLAGDSNQPQHF

d_gene: TRBD1
j_gene: TRBJ2-2
v_gene: TRBV30
abundance: -
CDR3nt: TGTGCCTGGAGCCCTAGGCAGGGGGCGTACACCGGGGAGCTGTTTTTT
CDR3aa: CAWSPRQGAYTGELFF

d_gene: -
j_gene: TRBJ1-2
v_gene: TRBV28
abundance: -
CDR3nt: TGTGCCAGCAGTTTAGATAGATTATCTGCTGGCTACACCTTC
CDR3aa: CASSLDRLSAGYTF

d_gene: TRBD1
j_gene: TRBJ2-4
v_gene: TRBV5-4
abundance: -
CDR3nt: TGTGCCAGCAAGTTACAGGGGGCGTTCAAAAACATTCAGTACTTC
CDR3aa: CASKLQGAFKNIQYF

d_gene: -
j_gene: TRBJ2-7
v_gene: TRBV10-3
abundance: once
CDR3nt: TGTGCCATCAGTGGGCAGGGTAGCTCCTACGAGCAGTACTTC
CDR3aa: CAISGQGSSYEQYF

d_gene: -
j_gene: TRBJ2-2
v_gene: TRBV3-1/TRBV3-2
abundance: -
CDR3nt: TGTGCCAGCAGCCAAGCGGCTAGCAGGAACACCGGGGAGCTGTTTTTT
CDR3aa: CASSQAASRNTGELFF